These T cell receptor beta chains were read from a single sample in a study of T cell responses to AZD1222 COVID-19 vaccine. Produced via immunoSEQ multiplex PCR; TCRdb's table is partial and in-frame only. This sample yields nearly 110,000 clones, of which 70% to 90% are seen a single time; 4.8% belongs to the top ten. The source was peripheral blood, collected 28 days after the second AZD1222 dose. Receptor source: an adult who received the AZD1222 COVID-19 vaccine. The CDR3 runs from the conserved cysteine through the conserved F or W. The D gene is left open where the match is weak. Only part of the rows carry a size: once, few, many, or a class if the clone is expanded.

>TRBJ1-4|TRBV10-3|NA|TRBD1
CAISEPGQGAGEKLFF
TGTGCCATCAGTGAGCCCGGCCAGGGGGCCGGTGAAAAACTGTTTTTT
>TRBJ2-5|TRBV7-3|NA|NA
CASSSSGAQETQYF
TGTGCCAGCAGCTCCTCCGGGGCACAAGAGACCCAGTACTTC
>TRBJ2-2|TRBV5-6|NA|NA
CASSLEAGGTGELFF
TGTGCCAGCAGCTTGGAAGCAGGGGGGACCGGGGAGCTGTTTTTT
>TRBJ1-1|TRBV12-3/TRBV12-4|NA|NA
CASTADLNTEAFF
TGTGCCAGCACCGCCGACCTGAACACTGAAGCTTTCTTT
>TRBJ2-7|TRBV5-4|NA|TRBD1
CASSLQGAISYEQYF
TGTGCCAGCAGCTTACAGGGGGCGATTTCCTACGAGCAGTACTTC
>TRBJ2-7|TRBV19|few|TRBD1
CASSIGGTGGNEQYF
TGTGCCAGTAGTATTGGGGGGACAGGGGGCAACGAGCAGTACTTC
>TRBJ1-1|TRBV7-6|NA|TRBD1
CASSPRQGPAGTEAFF
TGTGCCAGCAGCCCTAGACAGGGCCCGGCAGGCACTGAAGCTTTCTTT
>TRBJ1-1|TRBV28|NA|NA
CASSREGFTEAFF
TGTGCCAGCAGCCGGGAGGGGTTCACTGAAGCTTTCTTT
>TRBJ1-1|TRBV3-1/TRBV3-2|NA|NA
CASSPKRGLPEAFF
TGTGCCAGCAGCCCGAAGAGGGGTTTACCTGAAGCTTTCTTT
>TRBJ1-2|TRBV5-1|NA|NA
CASRPIDRAHYGYTF
TGCGCCAGCAGACCTATCGACAGAGCCCACTATGGCTACACCTTC
>TRBJ1-5|TRBV2|NA|TRBD1
CASRVGTGGFQPQHF
TGTGCCAGCAGAGTGGGGACAGGGGGGTTTCAGCCCCAGCATTTT
>TRBJ2-1|TRBV7-9|NA|NA
CASSDTAKSSYNEQFF
TGTGCCAGCAGCGATACAGCGAAGAGCTCCTACAATGAGCAGTTCTTC
>TRBJ1-1|TRBV4-2|NA|NA
CASSPGLNTEAFF
TGTGCCAGCAGCCCTGGTTTGAACACTGAAGCTTTCTTT
>TRBJ1-5|TRBV18|NA|NA
CASSPGGLSNQPQHF
TGTGCCAGCTCCCCAGGAGGGCTTAGCAATCAGCCCCAGCATTTT
>TRBJ1-4|TRBV10-3|NA|NA
CAISESLGVGEKLFF
TGTGCCATCAGTGAGTCTCTGGGCGTGGGAGAAAAACTGTTTTTT
>TRBJ2-1|TRBV13|NA|NA
CASSFLAQEYNEQFF
TGTGCCAGCAGCTTCTTAGCTCAGGAATACAATGAGCAGTTCTTC
>TRBJ1-3|TRBV4-1|NA|NA
CASSHPLGNGNTIYF
TGCGCCAGCAGCCACCCGCTGGGGAATGGAAACACCATATATTTT
>TRBJ1-1|TRBV5-6|NA|NA
CASTPGFPAPEAFF
TGTGCCAGCACCCCCGGTTTCCCTGCCCCTGAAGCTTTCTTT
>TRBJ2-1|TRBV7-2|NA|TRBD2
CASSFSGPSYNEQFF
TGTGCCAGCAGCTTTAGCGGGCCTTCCTACAATGAGCAGTTCTTC
>TRBJ1-5|TRBV5-4|NA|NA
CASSSGPNSNQPQHF
TGTGCCAGCAGCTCGGGACCGAATAGCAATCAGCCCCAGCATTTT
>TRBJ2-1|TRBV3-1/TRBV3-2|NA|NA
CASSETGINEQFF
TGTGCCAGCAGCGAAACAGGGATAAATGAGCAGTTCTTC
>TRBJ2-1|TRBV3-1/TRBV3-2|NA|TRBD1
CASSQYGTGNNEQFF
TGTGCCAGCAGCCAATATGGGACAGGGAACAATGAGCAGTTCTTC
>TRBJ1-6|TRBV5-1|NA|TRBD1
CASSLLETGGSPLHF
TGCGCCAGCAGCTTGCTAGAGACAGGGGGTTCACCCCTCCACTTT
>TRBJ1-6|TRBV10-3|NA|NA
CAISPGPGDSPLHF
TGTGCCATCAGTCCGGGACCCGGGGATTCACCCCTCCACTTT
>TRBJ1-5|TRBV14|NA|TRBD1
CASSLGQGVGQPQHF
TGTGCCAGCAGCCTTGGACAGGGGGTGGGTCAGCCCCAGCATTTT
>TRBJ2-2|TRBV2|NA|NA
CASSSGTNTGELFF
TGTGCCAGCAGTTCAGGGACGAACACCGGGGAGCTGTTTTTT
>TRBJ1-5|TRBV28|NA|NA
CASSEQDQPQHF
TGTGCCAGCAGTGAACAGGATCAGCCCCAGCATTTT
>TRBJ1-1|TRBV28|NA|TRBD1
CASSLWQGAKAFF
TGTGCCAGCAGTTTGTGGCAGGGGGCTAAAGCTTTCTTT
>TRBJ2-5|TRBV7-9|once|TRBD2
CASSLLAGDQETQYF
TGTGCCAGCAGCTTACTAGCGGGGGACCAAGAGACCCAGTACTTC
>TRBJ1-6|TRBV19|NA|NA
CASSIRSGRNRVDSPLHF
TGTGCCAGTAGTATAAGGTCCGGGAGAAACAGGGTTGATTCACCCCTCCACTTT
>TRBJ2-1|TRBV7-9|NA|NA
CASSLGSHNEQFF
TGTGCCAGCAGCTTAGGAAGTCACAATGAGCAGTTCTTC
>TRBJ2-7|TRBV28|few|NA
CASSWAGDTYEQYF
TGTGCCAGCAGTTGGGCAGGGGACACCTACGAGCAGTACTTC
>TRBJ2-1|TRBV5-1|once|TRBD2
CASSFSGAYNEQFF
TGCGCCAGCAGCTTTAGCGGGGCCTACAATGAGCAGTTCTTC
>TRBJ2-1|TRBV27|NA|TRBD1
CASSPWTGGGGGEQFF
TGTGCCAGCAGTCCTTGGACAGGGGGCGGGGGCGGTGAGCAGTTCTTC
>TRBJ2-3|TRBV5-6|NA|TRBD2
CASSLRPGLAGGPDTQYF
TGTGCCAGCAGCTTGCGTCCGGGACTAGCGGGGGGGCCAGATACGCAGTATTTT
>TRBJ1-2|TRBV11-2|NA|NA
CASSFGLAGKGYTF
TGTGCCAGCAGCTTCGGGCTCGCGGGGAAGGGCTACACCTTC
>TRBJ1-1|TRBV11-2|NA|NA
CASSRLGLTEAFF
TGTGCCAGCAGCCGCCTAGGGTTGACTGAAGCTTTCTTT
>TRBJ2-7|TRBV6-1|NA|NA
CASSETQAYEQYF
TGTGCCAGCAGTGAAACACAGGCCTACGAGCAGTACTTC
>TRBJ1-6|TRBV27|NA|NA
CASSTGNSPLHF
TGTGCCAGCAGTACAGGGAATTCACCCCTCCACTTT
>TRBJ2-3|TRBV19|NA|NA
CASSTGSWGTDTQYF
TGTGCCAGTAGTACCGGGAGTTGGGGAACAGATACGCAGTATTTT
>TRBJ2-7|TRBV7-8|NA|TRBD2
CASRRTGGVYEQYF
TGTGCCAGCAGACGAACCGGGGGGGTCTACGAGCAGTACTTC
>TRBJ1-6|TRBV25-1|NA|NA
CASSEWFSNSPLHF
TGTGCCAGCAGTGAATGGTTCAGTAATTCACCCCTCCACTTT
>TRBJ1-2|TRBV27|NA|NA
CASSPLQGLILGYTF
TGTGCCAGCAGTCCTCTCCAGGGACTGATTTTAGGCTACACCTTC
>TRBJ2-7|TRBV6-2/TRBV6-3|NA|NA
CASSYEKPRYSYEQYF
TGTGCCAGCAGTTACGAAAAGCCAAGGTACTCCTACGAGCAGTACTTC
>TRBJ2-3|TRBV11-3|NA|TRBD2
CASSPGTSTLTDTQYF
TGTGCCAGCAGCCCCGGGACTAGCACACTCACAGATACGCAGTATTTT
>TRBJ1-1|TRBV6-5|NA|NA
CASRRNSVFNTEAFF
TGTGCCAGCAGACGCAACAGTGTCTTTAACACTGAAGCTTTCTTT